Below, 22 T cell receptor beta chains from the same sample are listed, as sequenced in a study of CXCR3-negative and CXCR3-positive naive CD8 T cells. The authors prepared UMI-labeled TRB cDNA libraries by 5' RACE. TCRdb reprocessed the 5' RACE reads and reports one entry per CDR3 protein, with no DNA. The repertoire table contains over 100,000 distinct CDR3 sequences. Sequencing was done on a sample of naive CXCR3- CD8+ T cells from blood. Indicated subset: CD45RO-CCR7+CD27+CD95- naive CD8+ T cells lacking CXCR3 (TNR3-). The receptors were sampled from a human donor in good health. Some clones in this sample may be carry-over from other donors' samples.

CDR3: CASSDGTSGYNEQFF. This rearrangement joins TRBV6-4 to TRBJ2-1; TCRdb proposes TRBD2, but this gene call is untestable without DNA. This CDR3 region has 15 residues. Looked up from germline, CDR1 is MRHNA and CDR2 is SNTAGT.

CDR3 sequence reads: CASVEGQGASWNQPQHF. The V gene is TRBV10-2, the J gene TRBJ1-5; the D call from TCRdb, TRBD1, cannot be confirmed without DNA. Germline assignment: CDR1 WSHSY and CDR2 SAAADI. CDR3 size: 17 residues.

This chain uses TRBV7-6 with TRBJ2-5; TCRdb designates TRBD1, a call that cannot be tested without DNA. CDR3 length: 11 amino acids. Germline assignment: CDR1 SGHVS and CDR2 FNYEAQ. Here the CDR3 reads CASSFTGVQYF.

The CDR3 loop is CASKTGFPYEQYF. The genes are TRBV28 and TRBJ2-7; TCRdb returns TRBD1, unconfirmable since there is no DNA. Germline V gene sequence: CDR1 MDHEN, CDR2 SYDVKM. CDR3 length equals 13 residues.

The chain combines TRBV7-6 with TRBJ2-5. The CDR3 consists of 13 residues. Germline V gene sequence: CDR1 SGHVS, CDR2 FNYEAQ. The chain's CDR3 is CASSLGNQETQYF. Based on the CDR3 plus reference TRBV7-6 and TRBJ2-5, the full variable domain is GAGVSQSPRYKVTKRGQDVALRCDPISGHVSLYWYRQALGQGPEFLTYFNYEAQQDKSGLPNDRFSAERPEGSISTLTIQRTEQRDSAMYRCASSLGNQETQYFGPGTRLLVL.

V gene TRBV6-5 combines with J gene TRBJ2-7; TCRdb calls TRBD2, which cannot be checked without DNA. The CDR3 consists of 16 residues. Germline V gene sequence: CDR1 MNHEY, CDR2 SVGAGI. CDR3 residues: CASSYSRSGEVYEQYF.

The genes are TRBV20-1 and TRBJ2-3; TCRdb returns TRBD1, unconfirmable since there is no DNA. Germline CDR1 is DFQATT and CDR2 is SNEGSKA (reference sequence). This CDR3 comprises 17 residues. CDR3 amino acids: CSARPPPGKGPPDTQYF.

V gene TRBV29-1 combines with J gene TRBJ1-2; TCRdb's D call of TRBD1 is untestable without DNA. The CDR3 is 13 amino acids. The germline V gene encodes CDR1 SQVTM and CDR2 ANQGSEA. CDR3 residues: CSVINGQGSGYTF.

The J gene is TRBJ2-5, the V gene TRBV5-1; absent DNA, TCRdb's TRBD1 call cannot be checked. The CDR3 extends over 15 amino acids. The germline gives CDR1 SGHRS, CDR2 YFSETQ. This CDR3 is CARHTGSEHQETQYF.

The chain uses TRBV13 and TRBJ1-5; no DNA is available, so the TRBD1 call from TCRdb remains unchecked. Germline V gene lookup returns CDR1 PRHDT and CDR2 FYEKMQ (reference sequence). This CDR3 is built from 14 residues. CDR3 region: CASTKGLGNQPQHF.

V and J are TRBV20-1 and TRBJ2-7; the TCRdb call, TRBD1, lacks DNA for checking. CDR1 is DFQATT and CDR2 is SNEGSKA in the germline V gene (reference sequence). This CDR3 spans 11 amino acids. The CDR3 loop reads CSAPRGYEQYF.

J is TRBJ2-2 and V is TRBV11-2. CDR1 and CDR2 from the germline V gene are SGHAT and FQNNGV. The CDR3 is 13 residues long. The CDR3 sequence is CASSLRWDGELFF.

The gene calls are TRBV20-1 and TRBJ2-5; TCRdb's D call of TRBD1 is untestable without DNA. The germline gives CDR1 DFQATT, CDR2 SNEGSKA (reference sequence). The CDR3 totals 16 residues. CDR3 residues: CSAPDLVPLFGETQYF.

The CDR3 sequence: CASSQQTGTQYQETQYF. The chain combines TRBV4-1 with TRBJ2-5; without DNA, the TCRdb call of TRBD1 cannot be checked. There are 17 residues in the CDR3. In germline, CDR1 is MGHRA, CDR2 YSYEKL.

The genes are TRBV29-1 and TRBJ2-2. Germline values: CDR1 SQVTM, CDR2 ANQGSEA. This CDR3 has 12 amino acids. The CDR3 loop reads CSVDGYAGELFF.

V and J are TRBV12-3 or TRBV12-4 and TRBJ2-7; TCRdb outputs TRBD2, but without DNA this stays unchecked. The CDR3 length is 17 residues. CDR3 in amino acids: CASSRHPRLAGWYEQYF.

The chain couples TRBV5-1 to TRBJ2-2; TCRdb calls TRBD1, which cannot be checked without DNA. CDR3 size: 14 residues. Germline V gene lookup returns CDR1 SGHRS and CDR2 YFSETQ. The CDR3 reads CASSQGQWLGELFF.

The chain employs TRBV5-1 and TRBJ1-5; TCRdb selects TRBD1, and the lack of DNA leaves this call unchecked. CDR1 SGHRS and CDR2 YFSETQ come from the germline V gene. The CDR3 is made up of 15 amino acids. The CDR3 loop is CASSLDPGDFQPQHF.

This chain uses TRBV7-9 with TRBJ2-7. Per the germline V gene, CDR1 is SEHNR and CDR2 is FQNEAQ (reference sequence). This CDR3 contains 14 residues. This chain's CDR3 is CASSSTSRSDEQYF.

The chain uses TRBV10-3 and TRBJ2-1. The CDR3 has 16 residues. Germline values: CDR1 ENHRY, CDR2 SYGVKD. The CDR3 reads CAISEVTASSYNEQLF.

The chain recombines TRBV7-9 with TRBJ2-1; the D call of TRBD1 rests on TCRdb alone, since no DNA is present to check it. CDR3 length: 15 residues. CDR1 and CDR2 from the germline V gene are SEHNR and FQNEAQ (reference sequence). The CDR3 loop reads CASSLFMGGSNEQFF.

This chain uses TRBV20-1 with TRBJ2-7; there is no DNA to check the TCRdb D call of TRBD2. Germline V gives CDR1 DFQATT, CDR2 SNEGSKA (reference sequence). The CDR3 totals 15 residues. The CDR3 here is CSARFLAGDLYEQYF.